These 7 T cell receptor beta chains were sequenced from one sample in a study of regulatory T cells in long-lasting Graves disease. The sample's time point: newly diagnosed GD, antithyroid drugs for less than 3 months. Preparation of the TCR library used RNA extracted from PBMCs. To make TCR beta libraries, researchers used iRepertoire HTBI primers and Arm-PCR of CDR3 regions. Each CDR3 protein gets one entry after TCRdb re-called the multiplex PCR reads with MiXCR. The profile shows about 320,000 distinct CDR3 sequences, over 15% of them singletons. The sample consisted of peripheral blood mononuclear cells (PBMCs), taken at new diagnosis, from a patient treated with antithyroid drugs. All receptors derive from a female donor with Graves disease.

This clonotype was found many times. The chain couples TRBV7-9 to TRBJ1-2; 7 bases match TRBD1. V shed 5 bases, J shed 2 bases, and the junction held 8 bases outside the gene matches. CDR1 and CDR2 (germline): SEHNR, FQNEAQ (reference sequence). The CDR3 runs to 15 residues. The CDR3 DNA reads TGTGCCAGCAGCAATTGGGACAGTCTAAACTATGGCTACACCTTC. As protein: CASSNWDSLNYGYTF.

This clonotype was detected ten times or more. The chain combines TRBV6-5 with TRBJ2-7; D not resolved. This CDR3 spans 13 amino acids. Trimming took off 2 bases at V and 3 bases at J, with 8 bases between the two ends. Germline CDR1 reads MNHEY; CDR2 reads SVGAGI. The CDR3 protein is CASSYGPDYEQYF. The CDR3 region has the DNA TGTGCCAGCAGTTACGGTCCAGACTACGAGCAGTACTTC.

To note about this clonotype: Since a much larger clone is just one base distant, this may be a read error. The chain is built from TRBV28 and TRBJ2-1, with D possibly matching TRBD1 (7 bases). This CDR3 has 15 amino acids. With 6 bases removed from V and 10 bases from J, the gap between germline ends came to 22 bases. Germline CDR1 MDHEN, CDR2 SYDVKM. Here the CDR3 reads CASRRQGLRPYEQFF. The DNA of the CDR3 is TGTGCCAGCAGGCGACAGGGACTGCGGCCCTACGAGCAGTTCTTC.

The chain combines TRBV5-1 with TRBJ2-7; 13 bases fit TRBD2. The germline V gene has CDR1 SGHRS and CDR2 YFSETQ. J lost 0 bases, V lost 2 bases, and 8 bases had no gene match. This CDR3 has 18 amino acids. CDR3 residues: CASSFGTSGVSSSYEQYF. CDR3 nucleotide sequence: TGCGCCAGCAGCTTCGGGACTAGCGGGGTCTCAAGCTCCTACGAGCAGTACTTC.

This clonotype was counted at least ten times. The chain joins TRBV19 to TRBJ2-6; 7 nucleotides line up with TRBD1. The trim removed 2 bases at V and 2 bases at J, leaving 12 bases unmatched. Germline V CDR1 and CDR2: LNHDA, SQIVND (reference sequence). This CDR3 is 19 amino acids long. The CDR3 sequence: CASSILHQGEIAGANVLTF. CDR3 DNA sequence: TGTGCCAGTAGTATACTCCATCAGGGGGAGATCGCTGGGGCCAACGTCCTGACTTTC.

A few counts support this clonotype. It is likely a read error: a sequence one base away is far more abundant. V and J are TRBV11-3 and TRBJ2-2; D gene uncertain. V was cut by 5 bases and J by 9 bases, with 19 bases left in between. This CDR3 is 15 amino acids long. Germline V CDR1 and CDR2: SGHNT, YENEEA. In nucleotides, the CDR3 is TGTGCCAGCAGCCAAGATTGGGGTGATGCCAGGGAGCTGTTTTTT. As protein: CASSQDWGDARELFF. Based on the CDR3 plus reference TRBV11-3 and TRBJ2-2, the full variable domain is EAGVVQSPRYKIIEKKQPVAFWCNPISGHNTLYWYLQNLGQGPELLIRYENEEAVDDSQLPKDRFSAERLKGVDSTLKIQPAELGDSAVYLCASSQDWGDARELFFGEGSRLTVL.

This clonotype has at least ten counts. The chain uses TRBV11-2 and TRBJ2-3; D is undetermined. V gave up 6 bases and J gave up 2 bases, with 6 bases separating them. The germline V gene encodes CDR1 SGHAT and CDR2 FQNNGV. The CDR3 runs to 12 residues. CDR3 sequence: CASRRATDTQYF. The CDR3 coding sequence is TGTGCCAGCAGACGGGCCACAGATACGCAGTATTTT.